This T cell receptor beta chain was profiled in a study of T cell repertoires in cytomegalovirus infection. Overall study context: Matching HLA type and CMV infection were both indicated by public TCR beta signatures.

Trimming shortened V by 4 bases and J by 6 bases, and 11 bases separated the two germline ends. Germline V gene sequence: CDR1 SGDLS, CDR2 YYNGEE. This CDR3 contains 13 residues. A word on this clonotype: Its specificity is not known.

TCRdb used MiXCR to reprocess the reads, holding one entry per CDR3 protein. Of around 770,000 distinct CDR3 sequences listed, 25% to 35% are singletons. The TCR comes from a human donor in good health (CMV status not recorded). Some clones in this sample may be carry-over from other donors' samples. The sample consisted of cultured CD8+ T cells from PBMCs, taken from culture after CMV antigen stimulation. The rearrangement joins TRBV9 to TRBJ1-5, with D perhaps TRBD1 (5 bases). The CDR3 nucleotides read TGTGCCAGCAGCTCGGGGGGTGTTCAGCCCCAGCATTTT. It yields the protein CASSSGGVQPQHF.